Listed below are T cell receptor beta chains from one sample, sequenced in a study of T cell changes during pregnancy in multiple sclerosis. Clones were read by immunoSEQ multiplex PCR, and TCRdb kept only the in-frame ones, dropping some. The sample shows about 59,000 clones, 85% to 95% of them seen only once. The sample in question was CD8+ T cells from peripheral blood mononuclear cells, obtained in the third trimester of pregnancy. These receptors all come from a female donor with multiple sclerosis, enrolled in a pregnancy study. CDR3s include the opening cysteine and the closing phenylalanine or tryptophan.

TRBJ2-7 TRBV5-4 CASSPGLASYEQYF
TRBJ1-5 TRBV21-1 CASSKGQQVDQPQHF
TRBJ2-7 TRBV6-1 CASSARGGTSPSYEQYF
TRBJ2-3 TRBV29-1 CSVEGQRTDTQYF
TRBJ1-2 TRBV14 CASSPRDRGVGYTF
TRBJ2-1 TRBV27 CASAGLIDEQFF
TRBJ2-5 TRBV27 CASSLYLAGETQYF
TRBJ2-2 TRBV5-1 CATRNGNTGELFF
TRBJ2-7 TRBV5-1 CASSLTGAYEQYF
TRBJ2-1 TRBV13 CASSLEPGLVNNEQFF
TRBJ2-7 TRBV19 CASEQGAQQYF
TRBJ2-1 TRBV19 CASSTSSLAGGYNEQFF
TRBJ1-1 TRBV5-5 CASSLTGAAMNTEAFF
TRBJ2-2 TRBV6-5 CASCLANTGELFF
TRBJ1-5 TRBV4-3 CASSQDRQQPQHF
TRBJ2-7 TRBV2 CASSWDRGYEQYF
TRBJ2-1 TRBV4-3 CASSQDSGDTYNEQFF
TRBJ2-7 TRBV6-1 CASSQKRLAAYEQYF
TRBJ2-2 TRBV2 CASTNPTGRAGELFF
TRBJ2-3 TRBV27 CASSSGAGAGDTQYF
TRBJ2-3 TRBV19 CASSITSGSTDTQYF
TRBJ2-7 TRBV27 CASAPTVSYEQYF
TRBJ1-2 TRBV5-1 CASSSRQPTSYGYTF
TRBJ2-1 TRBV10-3 CAISAKEGASYNEQFF
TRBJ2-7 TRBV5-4 CASSSIPGSVYEQYF
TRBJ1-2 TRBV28 CASSFAATVSDGYTF
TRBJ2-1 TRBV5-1 CASRPRLAGYNEQFF
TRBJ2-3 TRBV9 CASSVGGQADTQYF
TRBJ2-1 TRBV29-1 CSVERTGRSYNEQFF
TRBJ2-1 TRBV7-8 CASSVSRDLVVGFF
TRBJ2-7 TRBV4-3 CASSQDLHSSYEQYF
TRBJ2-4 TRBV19 CACGGNIQYF
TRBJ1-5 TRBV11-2 CASSQTGVLQPQHF